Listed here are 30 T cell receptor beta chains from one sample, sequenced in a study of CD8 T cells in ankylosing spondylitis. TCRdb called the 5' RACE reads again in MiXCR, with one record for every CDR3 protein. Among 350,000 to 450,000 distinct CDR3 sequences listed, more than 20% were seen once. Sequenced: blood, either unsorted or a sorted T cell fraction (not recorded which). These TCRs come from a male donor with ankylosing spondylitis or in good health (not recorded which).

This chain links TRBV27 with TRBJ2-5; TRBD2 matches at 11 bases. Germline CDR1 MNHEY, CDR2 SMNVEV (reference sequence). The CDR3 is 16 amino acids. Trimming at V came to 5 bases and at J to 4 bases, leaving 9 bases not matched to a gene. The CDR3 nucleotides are TGTGCCAGCAGTGTGATTAGCGGGGGGGCCCCAGAGACCCAGTACTTC. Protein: CASSVISGGAPETQYF.

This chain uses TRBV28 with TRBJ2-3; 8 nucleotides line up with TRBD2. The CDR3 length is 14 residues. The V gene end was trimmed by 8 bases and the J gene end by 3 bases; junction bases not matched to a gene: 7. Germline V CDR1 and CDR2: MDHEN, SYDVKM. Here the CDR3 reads CASSGGEGTDTQYF. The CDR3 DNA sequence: TGTGCCAGCTCGGGAGGGGAAGGAACAGATACGCAGTATTTT.

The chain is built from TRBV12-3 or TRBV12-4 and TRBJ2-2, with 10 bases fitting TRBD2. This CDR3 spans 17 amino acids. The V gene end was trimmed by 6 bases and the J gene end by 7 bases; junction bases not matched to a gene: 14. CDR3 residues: CASRPPAGTSVRGELFF. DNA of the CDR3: TGTGCCAGCAGGCCACCCGCCGGGACTAGCGTCCGCGGGGAGCTGTTTTTT.

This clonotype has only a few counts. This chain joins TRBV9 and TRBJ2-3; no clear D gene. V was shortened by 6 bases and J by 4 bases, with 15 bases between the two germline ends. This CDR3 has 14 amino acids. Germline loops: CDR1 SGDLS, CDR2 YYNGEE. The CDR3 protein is CASTRAVAADTQYF. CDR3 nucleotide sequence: TGTGCCAGCACGCGTGCAGTGGCGGCAGATACGCAGTATTTT. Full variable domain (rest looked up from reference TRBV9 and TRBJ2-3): DSGVTQTPKHLITATGQRVTLRCSPRSGDLSVYWYQQSLDQGLQFLIQYYNGEERAKGNILERFSAQQFPDLHSELNLSSLELGDSALYFCASTRAVAADTQYFGPGTRLTVL.

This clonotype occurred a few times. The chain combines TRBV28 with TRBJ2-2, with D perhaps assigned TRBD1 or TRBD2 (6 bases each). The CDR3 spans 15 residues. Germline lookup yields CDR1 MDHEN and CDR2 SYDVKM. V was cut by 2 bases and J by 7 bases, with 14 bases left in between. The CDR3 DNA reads TGTGCCAGCAGTTTACCTAGGGGGGAGATCGGGGAGCTGTTTTTT. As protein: CASSLPRGEIGELFF. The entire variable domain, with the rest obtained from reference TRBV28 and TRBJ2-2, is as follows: DVKVTQSSRYLVKRTGEKVFLECVQDMDHENMFWYRQDPGLGLRLIYFSYDVKMKEKGDIPEGYSVSREKKERFSLILESASTNQTSMYLCASSLPRGEIGELFFGEGSRLTVL.

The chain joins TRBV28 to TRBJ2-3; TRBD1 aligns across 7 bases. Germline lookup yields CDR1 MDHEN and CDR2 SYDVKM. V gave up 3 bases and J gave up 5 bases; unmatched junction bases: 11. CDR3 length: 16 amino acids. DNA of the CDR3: TGTGCCAGCAGTTTCACAGGGGCCCCGGACGTAGATACGCAGTATTTT. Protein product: CASSFTGAPDVDTQYF.

The CDR3 coding sequence is TGTGCCAGCAGCCCCGGGACAGCCCTATCGAGCTCCTACAATGAGCAGTTCTTC. Translation gives CASSPGTALSSSYNEQFF. The chain links TRBV2 to TRBJ2-1, with 7 bases aligning to TRBD1. The CDR3 sequence is 18 residues long. Looked up from germline, CDR1 is SNHLY and CDR2 is FYNNEI. With V trimmed by 6 bases and J by 0 bases, 14 bases remained unmatched.

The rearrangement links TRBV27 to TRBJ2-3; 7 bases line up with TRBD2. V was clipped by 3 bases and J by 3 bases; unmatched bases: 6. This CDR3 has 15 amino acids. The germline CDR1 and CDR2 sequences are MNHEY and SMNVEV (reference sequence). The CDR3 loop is CASSFGGMPTDTQYF. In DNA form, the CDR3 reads TGTGCCAGCAGTTTCGGGGGGATGCCTACAGATACGCAGTATTTT.

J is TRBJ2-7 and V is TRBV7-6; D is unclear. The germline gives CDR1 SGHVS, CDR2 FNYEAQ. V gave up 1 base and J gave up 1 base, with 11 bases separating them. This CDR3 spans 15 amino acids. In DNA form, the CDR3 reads TGTGCCAGCAGCTTAGAGTCGGCCCTTTCCTACGAGCAGTACTTC. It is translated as CASSLESALSYEQYF.

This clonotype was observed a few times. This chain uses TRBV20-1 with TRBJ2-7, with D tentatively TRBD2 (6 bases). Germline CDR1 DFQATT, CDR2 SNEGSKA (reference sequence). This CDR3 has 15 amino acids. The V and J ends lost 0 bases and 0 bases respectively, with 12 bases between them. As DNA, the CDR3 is TGCAGTGCTAGAGATCGGGACTTCCCCTCCTACGAGCAGTACTTC. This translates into CSARDRDFPSYEQYF.

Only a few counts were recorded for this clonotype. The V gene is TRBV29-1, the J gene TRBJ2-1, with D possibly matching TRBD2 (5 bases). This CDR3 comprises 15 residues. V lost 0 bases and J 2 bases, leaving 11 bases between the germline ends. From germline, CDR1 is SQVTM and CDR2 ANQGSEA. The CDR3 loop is CSVEDPREPYNEQFF. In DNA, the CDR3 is TGCAGCGTTGAAGATCCTCGGGAACCCTACAATGAGCAGTTCTTC.

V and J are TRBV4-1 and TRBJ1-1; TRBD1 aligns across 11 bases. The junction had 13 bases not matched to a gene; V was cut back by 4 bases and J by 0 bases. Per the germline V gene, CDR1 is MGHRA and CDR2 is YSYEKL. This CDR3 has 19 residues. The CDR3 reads CASSLEAPGQGVLNTEAFF. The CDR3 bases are TGCGCCAGCAGCCTCGAAGCCCCGGGACAGGGGGTCCTGAACACTGAAGCTTTCTTT.

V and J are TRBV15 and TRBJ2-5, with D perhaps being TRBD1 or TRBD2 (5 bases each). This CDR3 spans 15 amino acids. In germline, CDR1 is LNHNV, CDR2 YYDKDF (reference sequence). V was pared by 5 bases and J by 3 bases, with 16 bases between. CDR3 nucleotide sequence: TGTGCCACCAGCCTCATCGGGGCAGGCAAAGAGACCCAGTACTTC. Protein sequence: CATSLIGAGKETQYF. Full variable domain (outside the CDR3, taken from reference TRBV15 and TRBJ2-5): DAMVIQNPRYQVTQFGKPVTLSCSQTLNHNVMYWYQQKSSQAPKLLFHYYDKDFNNEADTPDNFQSRRPNTSFCFLDIRSPGLGDTAMYLCATSLIGAGKETQYFGPGTRLLVL.

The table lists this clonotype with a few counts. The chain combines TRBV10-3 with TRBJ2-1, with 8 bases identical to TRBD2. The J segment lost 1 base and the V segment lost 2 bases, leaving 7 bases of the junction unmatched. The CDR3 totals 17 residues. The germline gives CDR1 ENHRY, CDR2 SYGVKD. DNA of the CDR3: TGTGCCATCAGTGAGATCGGGACTAGTGGGTCCTACAATGAGCAGTTCTTC. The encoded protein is CAISEIGTSGSYNEQFF.

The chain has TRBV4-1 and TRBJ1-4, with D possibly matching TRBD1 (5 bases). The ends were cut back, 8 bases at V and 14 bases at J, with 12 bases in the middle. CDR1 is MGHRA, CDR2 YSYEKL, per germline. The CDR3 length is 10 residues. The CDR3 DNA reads TGCGCCAGCGACGGGGGGGGGCTGTTTTTT. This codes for CASDGGGLFF.

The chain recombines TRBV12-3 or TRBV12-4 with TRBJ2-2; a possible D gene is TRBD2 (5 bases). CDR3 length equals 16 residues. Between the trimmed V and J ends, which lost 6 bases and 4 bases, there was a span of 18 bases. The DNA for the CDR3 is TGTGCCAGCAGACCGGACCGGGATCGGGGCACCGGGGAGCTGTTTTTT. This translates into CASRPDRDRGTGELFF.

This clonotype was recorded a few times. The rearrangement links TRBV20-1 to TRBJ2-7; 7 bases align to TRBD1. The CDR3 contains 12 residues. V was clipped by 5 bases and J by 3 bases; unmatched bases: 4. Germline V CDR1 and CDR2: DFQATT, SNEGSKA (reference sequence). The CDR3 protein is CSARQGNYEQYF. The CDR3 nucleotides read TGCAGTGCTCGACAGGGCAACTACGAGCAGTACTTC.

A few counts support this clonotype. The CDR3 reads CSVGPTSGGLQETQYF. The CDR3 coding sequence is TGCAGCGTCGGCCCGACTAGCGGGGGGCTCCAAGAGACCCAGTACTTC. The gene calls are TRBV29-1 and TRBJ2-5; 13 bases align to TRBD2. This CDR3 has 16 residues. Germline CDR1 SQVTM, CDR2 ANQGSEA. V was clipped by 6 bases and J by 1 base; unmatched bases: 8.

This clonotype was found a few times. CDR3: CASSSPGGEQFF. CDR3 nucleotides: TGTGCCAGCAGCTCCCCCGGAGGGGAGCAGTTCTTC. V gene TRBV7-9 combines with J gene TRBJ2-1, with D tentatively TRBD2 (6 bases). The CDR3 spans 12 residues. CDR1 and CDR2 from the germline V gene are SEHNR and FQNEAQ (reference sequence). V was clipped by 4 bases and J by 10 bases, with 11 bases between them.

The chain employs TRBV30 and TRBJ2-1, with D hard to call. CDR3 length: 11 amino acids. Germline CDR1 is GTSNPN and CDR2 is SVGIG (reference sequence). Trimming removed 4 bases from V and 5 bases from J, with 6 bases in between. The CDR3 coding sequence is TGTGCCTGGACGCAGGACAATGAGCAGTTCTTC. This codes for CAWTQDNEQFF.

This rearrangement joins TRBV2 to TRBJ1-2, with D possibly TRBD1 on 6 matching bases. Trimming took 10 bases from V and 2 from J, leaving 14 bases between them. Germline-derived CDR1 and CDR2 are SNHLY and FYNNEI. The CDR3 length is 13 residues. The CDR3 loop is CATAGHRNYGYTF. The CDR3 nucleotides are TGTGCCACAGCGGGACATCGGAACTATGGCTACACCTTC.

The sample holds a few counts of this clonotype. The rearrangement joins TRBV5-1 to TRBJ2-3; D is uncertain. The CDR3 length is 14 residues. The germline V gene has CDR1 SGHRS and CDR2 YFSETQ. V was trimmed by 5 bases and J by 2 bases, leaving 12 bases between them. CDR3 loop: CASSFFQATDTQYF. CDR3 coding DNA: TGCGCCAGCAGTTTTTTTCAAGCCACAGATACGCAGTATTTT.

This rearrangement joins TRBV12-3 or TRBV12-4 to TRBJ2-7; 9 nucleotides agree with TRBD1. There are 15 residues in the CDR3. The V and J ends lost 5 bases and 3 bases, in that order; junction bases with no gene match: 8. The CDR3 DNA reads TGTGCCAGCAGTCCCGGACAGGGGATTTACTACGAGCAGTACTTC. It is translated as CASSPGQGIYYEQYF.

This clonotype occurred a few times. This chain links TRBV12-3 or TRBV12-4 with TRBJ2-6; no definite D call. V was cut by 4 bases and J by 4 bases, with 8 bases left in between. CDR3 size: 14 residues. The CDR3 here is CASSSWSGANVLTF. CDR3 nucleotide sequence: TGTGCCAGCAGTTCCTGGTCCGGGGCCAACGTCCTGACTTTC.

The CDR3 here is CAISAGQSNEQFF. The CDR3 DNA is TGTGCCATCAGTGCGGGACAGAGTAATGAGCAGTTCTTC. J is TRBJ2-1 and V is TRBV10-3; 7 bases match TRBD1. The CDR3 spans 13 residues. V lost 4 bases to trimming and J lost 7 bases; unmatched junction nucleotides: 4. Looked up from germline, CDR1 is ENHRY and CDR2 is SYGVKD.

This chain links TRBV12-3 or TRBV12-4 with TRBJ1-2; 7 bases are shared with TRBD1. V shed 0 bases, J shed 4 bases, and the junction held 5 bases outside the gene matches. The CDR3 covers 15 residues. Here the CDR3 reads CASSLAPGGTYGYTF. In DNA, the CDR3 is TGTGCCAGCAGTTTAGCGCCAGGGGGGACCTATGGCTACACCTTC.

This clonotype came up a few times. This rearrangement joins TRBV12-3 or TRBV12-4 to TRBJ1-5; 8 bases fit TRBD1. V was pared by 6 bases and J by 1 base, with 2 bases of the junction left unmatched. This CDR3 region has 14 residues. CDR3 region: CASRRTGSNQPQHF. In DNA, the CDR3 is TGTGCCAGCAGGAGGACAGGGAGCAATCAGCCCCAGCATTTT.

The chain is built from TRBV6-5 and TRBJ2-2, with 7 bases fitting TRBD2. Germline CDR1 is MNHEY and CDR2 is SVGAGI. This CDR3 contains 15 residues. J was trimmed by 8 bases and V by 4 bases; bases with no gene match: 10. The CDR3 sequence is CASSSLGGGGGELFF. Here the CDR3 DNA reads TGTGCCAGCAGTTCACTCGGCGGGGGAGGGGGGGAGCTGTTTTTT.

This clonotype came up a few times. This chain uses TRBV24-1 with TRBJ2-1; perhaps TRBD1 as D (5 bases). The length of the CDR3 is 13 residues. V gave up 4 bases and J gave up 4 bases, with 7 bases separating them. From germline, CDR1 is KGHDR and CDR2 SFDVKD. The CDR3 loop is CATSEQGYNEQFF. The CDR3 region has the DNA TGTGCCACCAGTGAGCAGGGATACAATGAGCAGTTCTTC.

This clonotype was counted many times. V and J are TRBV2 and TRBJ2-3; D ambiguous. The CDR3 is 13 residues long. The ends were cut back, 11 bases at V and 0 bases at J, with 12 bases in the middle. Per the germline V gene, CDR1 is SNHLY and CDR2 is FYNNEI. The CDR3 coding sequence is TGTGCCGGAAACATGGGGAGCACAGATACGCAGTATTTT. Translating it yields CAGNMGSTDTQYF. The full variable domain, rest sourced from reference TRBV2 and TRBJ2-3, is EPEVTQTPSHQVTQMGQEVILRCVPISNHLYFYWYRQILGQKVEFLVSFYNNEISEKSEIFDDQFSVERPDGSNFTLKIRSTKLEDSAMYFCAGNMGSTDTQYFGPGTRLTVL.